This T cell receptor (beta chain) was sequenced for a study of response to subunit inactivated influenza vaccine. Whole-study results and caveats: The authors offered the suggestion that each seasonal influenza vaccination recruits few new T cells.

As concerns this clonotype: Its matching antigen is unknown.

TCRdb reprocessed the RT-PCR reads via MiXCR and lists one record per CDR3 protein. The sample holds around 790,000 distinct CDR3 sequences, 21% seen once. Germline V CDR1 and CDR2: SQVTM, ANQGSEA. The CDR3 runs to 14 residues. Between the trimmed V and J ends, which lost 7 bases and 11 bases, there was a span of 26 bases. This sequence originates from a man between 50 and 59 years old who received an inactivated influenza vaccine. The chain has TRBV29-1 and TRBJ1-1; possible D gene TRBD1, 6 bases. The sample in question was PBMCs from blood, obtained about 5 days after vaccination. The chain's CDR3 is CSGRRGRGGGRAFF. CDR3 sequence (DNA): TGCAGCGGCCGCCGGGGCAGGGGAGGGGGTCGGGCTTTCTTT.